These 23 T cell receptor beta chains originate from one sample sequenced in a study of monozygotic twins with inflammatory bowel disease. Reanalyzing the 5' RACE reads, TCRdb keeps one entry per CDR3 protein, without DNA. The sample table includes around 230,000 distinct CDR3 sequences. Material: blood. These receptors came from a human donor with ulcerative colitis or Crohn's disease, or a healthy co-twin of an affected twin (not recorded which).

The CDR3 loop reads CASSYNRAATEAFF. The chain links TRBV27 to TRBJ1-1; TCRdb designates TRBD1, a call that cannot be tested without DNA. CDR1 is MNHEY, CDR2 SMNVEV, per germline (reference sequence). The CDR3 loop spans 14 amino acids.

CDR3 sequence: CASSLAAIEVEAFF. This chain uses TRBV7-9 with TRBJ1-1. The CDR3 extends over 14 amino acids. Germline V gene lookup returns CDR1 SEHNR and CDR2 FQNEAQ (reference sequence).

This chain uses TRBV20-1 with TRBJ2-1; TCRdb names TRBD2, which stays unverified in the absence of DNA. The CDR3 length is 16 residues. The germline V gene has CDR1 DFQATT and CDR2 SNEGSKA (reference sequence). CDR3 loop: CSASPTSGGAGSEQFF.

This rearrangement joins TRBV7-2 to TRBJ1-1. Germline CDR1 reads SGHTA; CDR2 reads FQGNSA. The CDR3 extends over 15 amino acids. This chain's CDR3 is CASSLSRVENTEAFF.

The rearrangement links TRBV7-9 to TRBJ2-1; checking the TCRdb D call of TRBD1 is not possible without DNA. The CDR3 runs to 14 residues. The germline V gene encodes CDR1 SEHNR and CDR2 FQNEAQ (reference sequence). This CDR3 is CASSSTESYNEQFF.

The chain joins TRBV20-1 to TRBJ2-3; TCRdb names TRBD1, which stays unverified in the absence of DNA. From germline, CDR1 is DFQATT and CDR2 SNEGSKA (reference sequence). CDR3 length equals 14 residues. The CDR3 loop is CSAADGGLTDTQYF.

V and J are TRBV2 and TRBJ2-5; the TCRdb call, TRBD1, lacks DNA for checking. The CDR3 runs 12 residues. Germline V gives CDR1 SNHLY, CDR2 FYNNEI. Here the CDR3 reads CARRQGGATQYF.

The CDR3 reads CASSAPRERNTEAFF. The chain couples TRBV9 to TRBJ1-1. The CDR3 runs to 15 residues. The germline V gene encodes CDR1 SGDLS and CDR2 YYNGEE.

The CDR3 protein is CASSLFPTASNEQFF. The chain is built from TRBV5-1 and TRBJ2-1; TCRdb outputs TRBD1, but without DNA this stays unchecked. Germline lookup yields CDR1 SGHRS and CDR2 YFSETQ. This CDR3 is 15 amino acids long.

The CDR3 spells CASSEYRGLTYEQYF. The V call is TRBV6-1, the J call TRBJ2-7; absent DNA, TCRdb's TRBD1 call cannot be checked. The CDR3 totals 15 residues. Germline assignment: CDR1 MNHNS and CDR2 SASEGT.

The chain couples TRBV5-4 to TRBJ2-1; TCRdb proposes TRBD2, but this gene call is untestable without DNA. From germline, CDR1 is SGHNT and CDR2 YYREEE (reference sequence). CDR3 length equals 16 residues. CDR3 protein: CASSYGGAGVYNEQFF.

The genes are TRBV5-1 and TRBJ2-6; there is no DNA to check the TCRdb D call of TRBD1. CDR1 is SGHRS and CDR2 is YFSETQ in the germline V gene. The CDR3 runs 17 residues. CDR3 sequence reads: CASSYNAGGSGANVLTF.

The CDR3 region is CASRRDRANTEAFF. The genes are TRBV5-1 and TRBJ1-1; TCRdb outputs TRBD1, but without DNA this stays unchecked. The CDR3 length is 14 residues. Germline V gene data show CDR1 as SGHRS and CDR2 as YFSETQ.

The CDR3 reads CASSGRQDNYGYTF. This chain links TRBV10-2 with TRBJ1-2. The length of the CDR3 is 14 residues. Per the germline V gene, CDR1 is WSHSY and CDR2 is SAAADI.

The V call is TRBV12-3 or TRBV12-4, the J call TRBJ2-4; TCRdb's D call of TRBD1 is untestable without DNA. This CDR3 contains 15 residues. CDR3 loop: CASSGQGTAKNIQYF.

J is TRBJ1-2 and V is TRBV7-9; no DNA is available, so the TRBD1 call from TCRdb remains unchecked. CDR3 length equals 16 residues. Germline CDR1 is SEHNR and CDR2 is FQNEAQ (reference sequence). Here the CDR3 reads CASSRDRGSPNYGYTF.

The J gene is TRBJ2-7, the V gene TRBV12-3 or TRBV12-4; TCRdb selects TRBD2, and the lack of DNA leaves this call unchecked. This CDR3 spans 14 amino acids. The CDR3 reads CASTRGLLHYEQYF.

V is TRBV12-3 or TRBV12-4 and J is TRBJ1-1; TCRdb selects TRBD1, and the lack of DNA leaves this call unchecked. The CDR3 has 13 amino acids. The CDR3 sequence: CASSFARGTEAFF.

The V and J genes are TRBV10-3 and TRBJ1-1; TCRdb returns TRBD1, unconfirmable since there is no DNA. The V gene's germline CDR1 is ENHRY and CDR2 SYGVKD. This CDR3 contains 14 residues. The CDR3 here is CAIRRDGGNTEAFF.

The gene calls are TRBV9 and TRBJ2-3. The CDR3 runs to 13 residues. CDR1 and CDR2 (germline): SGDLS, YYNGEE. The CDR3 spells CASSVLGTDTQYF. Filled out from reference TRBV9 and TRBJ2-3, the complete variable domain reads DSGVTQTPKHLITATGQRVTLRCSPRSGDLSVYWYQQSLDQGLQFLIQYYNGEERAKGNILERFSAQQFPDLHSELNLSSLELGDSALYFCASSVLGTDTQYFGPGTRLTVL.

The chain couples TRBV5-1 to TRBJ2-7; TCRdb returns TRBD1, unconfirmable since there is no DNA. There are 14 residues in the CDR3. From germline, CDR1 is SGHRS and CDR2 YFSETQ. Here the CDR3 reads CASADVRGAYEQYF.

The chain employs TRBV18 and TRBJ2-7; TCRdb indicates TRBD1, and absent DNA this call remains unverified. The germline V gene has CDR1 KGHSH and CDR2 LQKENI. There are 15 residues in the CDR3. CDR3 amino acids: CASSPPGQGISEQYF.

The chain has TRBV5-4 and TRBJ2-1; TCRdb gives TRBD1 as the D gene, but with no DNA this cannot be confirmed. CDR3 size: 15 residues. Germline lookup yields CDR1 SGHNT and CDR2 YYREEE (reference sequence). CDR3 region: CASSNGQGRGNEQFF.